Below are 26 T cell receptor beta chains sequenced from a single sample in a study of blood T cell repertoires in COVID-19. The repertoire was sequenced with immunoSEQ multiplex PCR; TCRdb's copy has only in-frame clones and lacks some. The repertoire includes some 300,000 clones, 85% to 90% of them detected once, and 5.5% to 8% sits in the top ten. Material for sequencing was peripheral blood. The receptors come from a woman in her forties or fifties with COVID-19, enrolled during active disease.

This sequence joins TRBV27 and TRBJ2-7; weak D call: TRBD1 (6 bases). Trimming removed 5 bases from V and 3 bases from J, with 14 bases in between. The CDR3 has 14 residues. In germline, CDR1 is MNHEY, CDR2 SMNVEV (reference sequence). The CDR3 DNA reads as TGTGCCAGCAGTCGAGCGGACAGAATCTACGAGCAGTACTTC. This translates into CASSRADRIYEQYF.

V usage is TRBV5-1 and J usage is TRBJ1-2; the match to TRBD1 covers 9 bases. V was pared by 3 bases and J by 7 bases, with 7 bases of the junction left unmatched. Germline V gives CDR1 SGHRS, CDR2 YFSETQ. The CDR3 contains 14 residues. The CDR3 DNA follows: TGCGCCAGCAGCTCCCGGGACAGGGTCTTTGGCTACACCTTC. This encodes CASSSRDRVFGYTF.

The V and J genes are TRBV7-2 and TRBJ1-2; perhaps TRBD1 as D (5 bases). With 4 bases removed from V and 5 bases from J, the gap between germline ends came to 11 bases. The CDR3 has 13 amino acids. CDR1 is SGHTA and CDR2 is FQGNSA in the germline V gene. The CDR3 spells CASSSAQGYGYTF. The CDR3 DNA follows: TGTGCCAGCAGCTCCGCTCAGGGATATGGCTACACCTTC.

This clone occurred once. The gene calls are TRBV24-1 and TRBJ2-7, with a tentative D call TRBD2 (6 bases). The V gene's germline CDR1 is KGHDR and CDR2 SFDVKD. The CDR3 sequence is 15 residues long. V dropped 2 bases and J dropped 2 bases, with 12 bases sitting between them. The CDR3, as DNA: TGTGCCACCAGTGATTCGGGACTCCTTACCTACGAGCAGTACTTC. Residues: CATSDSGLLTYEQYF.

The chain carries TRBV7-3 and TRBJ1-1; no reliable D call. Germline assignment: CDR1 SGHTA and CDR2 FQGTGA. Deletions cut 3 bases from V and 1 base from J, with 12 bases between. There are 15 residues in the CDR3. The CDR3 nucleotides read TGTGCCAGCAGCTTGGAGGGCGGTACGAACACTGAAGCTTTCTTT. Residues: CASSLEGGTNTEAFF.

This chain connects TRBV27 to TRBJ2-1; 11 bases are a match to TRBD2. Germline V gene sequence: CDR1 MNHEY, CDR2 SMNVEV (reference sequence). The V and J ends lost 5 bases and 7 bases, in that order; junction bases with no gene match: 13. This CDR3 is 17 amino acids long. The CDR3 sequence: CASSNPRIAGGRNEQFF. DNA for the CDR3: TGTGCCAGCAGTAACCCCCGTATAGCGGGAGGGCGTAATGAGCAGTTCTTC.

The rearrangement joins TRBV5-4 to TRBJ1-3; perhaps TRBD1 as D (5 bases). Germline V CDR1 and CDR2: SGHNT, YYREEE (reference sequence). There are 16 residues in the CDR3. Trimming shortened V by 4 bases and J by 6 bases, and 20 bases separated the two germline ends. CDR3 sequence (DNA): TGTGCCAGCAGCCCCGGGGGAGCCGGTCCCCCAAACACCATATATTTT. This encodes CASSPGGAGPPNTIYF.

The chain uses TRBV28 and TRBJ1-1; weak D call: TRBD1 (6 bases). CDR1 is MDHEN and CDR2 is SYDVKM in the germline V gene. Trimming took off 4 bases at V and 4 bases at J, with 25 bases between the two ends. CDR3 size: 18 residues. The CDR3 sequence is CASSSLYVQRGGGTEAFF. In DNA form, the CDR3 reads TGTGCCAGCAGTTCTTTATACGTTCAACGGGGGGGCGGCACTGAAGCTTTCTTT.

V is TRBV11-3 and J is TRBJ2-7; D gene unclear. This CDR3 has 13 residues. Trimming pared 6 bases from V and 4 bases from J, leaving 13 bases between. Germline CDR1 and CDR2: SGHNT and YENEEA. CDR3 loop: CASSARIRYEQYF. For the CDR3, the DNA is TGTGCCAGCAGTGCTAGAATTCGGTACGAGCAGTACTTC.

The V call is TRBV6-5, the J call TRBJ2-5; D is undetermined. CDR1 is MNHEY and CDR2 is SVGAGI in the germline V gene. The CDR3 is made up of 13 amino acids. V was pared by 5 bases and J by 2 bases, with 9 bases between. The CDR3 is CASSNPYQETQYF. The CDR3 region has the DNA TGTGCCAGCAGTAACCCCTATCAAGAGACCCAGTACTTC.

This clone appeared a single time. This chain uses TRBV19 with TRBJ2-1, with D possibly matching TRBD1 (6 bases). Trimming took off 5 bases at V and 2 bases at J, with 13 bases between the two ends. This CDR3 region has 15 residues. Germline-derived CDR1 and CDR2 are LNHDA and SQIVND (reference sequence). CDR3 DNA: TGTGCCAGTAGTTTCCGACAGGCCGCCTACAATGAGCAGTTCTTC. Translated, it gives CASSFRQAAYNEQFF.

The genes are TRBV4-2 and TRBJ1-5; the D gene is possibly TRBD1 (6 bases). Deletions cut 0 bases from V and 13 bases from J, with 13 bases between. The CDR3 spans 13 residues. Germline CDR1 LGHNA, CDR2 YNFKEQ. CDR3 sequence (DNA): TGTGCCAGCAGCCAAGAGGCGCAAAGGGGGCAGCATTTT. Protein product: CASSQEAQRGQHF.

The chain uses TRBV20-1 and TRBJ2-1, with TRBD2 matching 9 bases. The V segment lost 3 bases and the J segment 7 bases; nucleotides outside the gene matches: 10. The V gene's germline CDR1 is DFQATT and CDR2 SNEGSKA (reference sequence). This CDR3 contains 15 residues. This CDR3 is CSASVPGLARNEQFF. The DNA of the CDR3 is TGCAGTGCTAGTGTTCCGGGACTAGCTCGGAATGAGCAGTTCTTC.

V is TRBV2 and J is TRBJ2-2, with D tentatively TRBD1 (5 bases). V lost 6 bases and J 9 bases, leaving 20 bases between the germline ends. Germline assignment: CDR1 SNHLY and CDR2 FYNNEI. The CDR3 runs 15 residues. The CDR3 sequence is CASRNPGLGLWELFF. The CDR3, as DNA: TGTGCCAGCAGGAATCCGGGCCTGGGGCTCTGGGAGCTGTTTTTT. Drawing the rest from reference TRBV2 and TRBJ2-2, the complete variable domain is EPEVTQTPSHQVTQMGQEVILRCVPISNHLYFYWYRQILGQKVEFLVSFYNNEISEKSEIFDDQFSVERPDGSNFTLKIRSTKLEDSAMYFCASRNPGLGLWELFFGEGSRLTVL.

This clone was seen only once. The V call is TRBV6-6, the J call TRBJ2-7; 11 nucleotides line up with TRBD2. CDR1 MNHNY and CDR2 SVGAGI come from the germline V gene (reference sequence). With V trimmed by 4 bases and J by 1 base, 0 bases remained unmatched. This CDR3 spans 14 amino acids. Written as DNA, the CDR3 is TGTGCCAGCAGTTGGACTAGCGGGTCCTACGAGCAGTACTTC. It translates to CASSWTSGSYEQYF.

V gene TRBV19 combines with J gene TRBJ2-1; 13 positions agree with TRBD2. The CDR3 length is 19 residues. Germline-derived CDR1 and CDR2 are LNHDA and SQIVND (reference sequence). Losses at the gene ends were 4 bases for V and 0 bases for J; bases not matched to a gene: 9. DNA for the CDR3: TGTGCCAGTAGTACTCGGACTAGCGGGAGTAGTGGCTCCTACAATGAGCAGTTCTTC. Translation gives CASSTRTSGSSGSYNEQFF.

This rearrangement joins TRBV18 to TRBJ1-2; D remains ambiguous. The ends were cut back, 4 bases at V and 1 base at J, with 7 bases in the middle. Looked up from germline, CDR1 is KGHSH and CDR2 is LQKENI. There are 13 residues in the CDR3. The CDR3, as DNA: TGTGCCAGCTCACTTACAGTTAACTATGGCTACACCTTC. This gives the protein CASSLTVNYGYTF. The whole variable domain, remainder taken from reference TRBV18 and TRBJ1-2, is NAGVMQNPRHLVRRRGQEARLRCSPMKGHSHVYWYRQLPEEGLKFMVYLQKENIIDESGMPKERFSAEFPKEGPSILRIQQVVRGDSAAYFCASSLTVNYGYTFGSGTRLTVV.

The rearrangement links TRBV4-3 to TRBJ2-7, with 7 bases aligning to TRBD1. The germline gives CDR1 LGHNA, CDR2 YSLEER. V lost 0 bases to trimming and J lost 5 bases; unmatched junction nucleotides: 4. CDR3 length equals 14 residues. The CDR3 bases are TGCGCCAGCAGCCAAGACCCAGGGGGAGACGAGCAGTACTTC. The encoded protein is CASSQDPGGDEQYF.

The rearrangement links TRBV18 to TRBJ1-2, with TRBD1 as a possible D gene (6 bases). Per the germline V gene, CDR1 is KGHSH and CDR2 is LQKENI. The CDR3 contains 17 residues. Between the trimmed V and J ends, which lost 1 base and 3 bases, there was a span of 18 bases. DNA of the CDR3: TGTGCCAGCTCACCACTCAGGGTGACAGGAGAGGACTATGGCTACACCTTC. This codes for CASSPLRVTGEDYGYTF.

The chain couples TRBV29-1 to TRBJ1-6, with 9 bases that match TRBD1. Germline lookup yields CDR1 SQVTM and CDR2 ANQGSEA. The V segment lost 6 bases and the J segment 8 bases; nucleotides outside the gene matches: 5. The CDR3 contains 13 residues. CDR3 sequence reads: CSVRDRVDSPLHF. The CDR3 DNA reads TGCAGCGTGAGGGACAGGGTTGATTCACCCCTCCACTTT.

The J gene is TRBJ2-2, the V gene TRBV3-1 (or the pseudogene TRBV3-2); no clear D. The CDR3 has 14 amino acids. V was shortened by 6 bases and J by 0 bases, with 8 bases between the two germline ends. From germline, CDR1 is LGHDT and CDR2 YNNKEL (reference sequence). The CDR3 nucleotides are TGTGCCAGCAGAGACACCGCGAACACCGGGGAGCTGTTTTTT. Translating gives CASRDTANTGELFF.

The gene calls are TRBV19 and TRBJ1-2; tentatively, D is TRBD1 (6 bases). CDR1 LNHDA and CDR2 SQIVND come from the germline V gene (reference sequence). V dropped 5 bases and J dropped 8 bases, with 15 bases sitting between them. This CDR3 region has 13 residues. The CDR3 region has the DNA TGTGCCAGTAGTCGGGGACCCAGGGGAGGCTACACCTTC. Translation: CASSRGPRGGYTF.

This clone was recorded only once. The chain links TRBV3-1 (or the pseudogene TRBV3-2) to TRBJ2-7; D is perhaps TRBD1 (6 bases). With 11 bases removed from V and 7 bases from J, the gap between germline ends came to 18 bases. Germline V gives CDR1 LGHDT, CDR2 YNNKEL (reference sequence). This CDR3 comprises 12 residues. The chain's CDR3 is CASRWDNGEQYF. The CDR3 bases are TGTGCCTCCCGCTGGGACAACGGGGAGCAGTACTTC.

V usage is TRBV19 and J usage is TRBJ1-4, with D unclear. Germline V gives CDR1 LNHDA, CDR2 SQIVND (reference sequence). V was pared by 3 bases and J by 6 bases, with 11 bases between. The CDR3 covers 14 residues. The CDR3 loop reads CASSMIHLDEKLFF. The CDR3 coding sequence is TGTGCCAGTAGTATGATTCACTTGGATGAAAAACTGTTTTTT.

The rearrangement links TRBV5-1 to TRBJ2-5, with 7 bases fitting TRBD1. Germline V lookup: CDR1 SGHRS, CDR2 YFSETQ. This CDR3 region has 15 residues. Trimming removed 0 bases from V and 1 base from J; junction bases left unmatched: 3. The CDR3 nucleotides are TGCGCCAGCAGCTTGGGAGGGGGCAGCCAAGAGACCCAGTACTTC. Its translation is CASSLGGGSQETQYF.

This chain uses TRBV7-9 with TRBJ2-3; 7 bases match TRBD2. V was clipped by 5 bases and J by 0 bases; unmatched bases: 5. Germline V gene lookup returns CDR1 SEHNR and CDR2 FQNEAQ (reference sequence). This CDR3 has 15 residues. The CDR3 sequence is CASSESGASTDTQYF. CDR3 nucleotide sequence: TGTGCCAGCAGCGAAAGCGGGGCTAGCACAGATACGCAGTATTTT.